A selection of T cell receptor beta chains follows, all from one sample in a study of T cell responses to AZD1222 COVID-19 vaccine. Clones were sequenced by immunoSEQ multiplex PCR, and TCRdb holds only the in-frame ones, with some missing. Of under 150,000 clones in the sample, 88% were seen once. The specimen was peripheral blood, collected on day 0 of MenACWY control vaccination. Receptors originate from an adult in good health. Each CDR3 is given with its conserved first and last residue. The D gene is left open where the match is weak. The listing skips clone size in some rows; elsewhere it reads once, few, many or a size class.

CDR3: CASKTTNEKLFF
DNA: TGCGCCAGCAAGACAACTAATGAAAAACTGTTTTTT
J: TRBJ1-4
V: TRBV10-2
size: .
D: .

CDR3: CASSSSLGQGDSRPKNIQYF
DNA: TGTGCCAGCAGTTCTTCTTTGGGCCAGGGGGATTCCAGACCGAAAAACATTCAGTACTTC
J: TRBJ2-4
V: TRBV27
size: once
D: TRBD1

CDR3: CAWRGGGEIETQYF
DNA: TGTGCCTGGAGGGGGGGAGGTGAAATAGAGACCCAGTACTTC
J: TRBJ2-5
V: TRBV30
size: few
D: .

CDR3: CASSQETGGTYEQYF
DNA: TGCGCCAGCAGCCAAGAGACGGGAGGGACCTACGAGCAGTACTTC
J: TRBJ2-7
V: TRBV4-1
size: once
D: TRBD2

CDR3: CASSIGRGANTEAFF
DNA: TGTGCCAGTAGTATAGGGCGCGGGGCGAACACTGAAGCTTTCTTT
J: TRBJ1-1
V: TRBV19
size: .
D: .

CDR3: CASSPGGVGGYTF
DNA: TGTGCCAGCAGTCCCGGGGGGGTCGGGGGCTACACCTTC
J: TRBJ1-2
V: TRBV27
size: .
D: .

CDR3: CASSSRGRGRNEKLFF
DNA: TGTGCCAGTAGTTCTAGGGGGAGAGGACGAAATGAAAAACTGTTTTTT
J: TRBJ1-4
V: TRBV19
size: .
D: .

CDR3: CASSSGQGAYEQYF
DNA: TGCGCCAGCAGCTCCGGACAGGGGGCTTACGAGCAGTACTTC
J: TRBJ2-7
V: TRBV10-2
size: .
D: TRBD1

CDR3: CASSSRGRANYGYTF
DNA: TGTGCCAGCAGTTCCCGAGGGCGAGCTAACTATGGCTACACCTTC
J: TRBJ1-2
V: TRBV28
size: .
D: .

CDR3: CASSLGASSNEQFF
DNA: TGTGCCAGCAGCTTAGGTGCGTCGAGCAATGAGCAGTTCTTC
J: TRBJ2-1
V: TRBV7-9
size: once
D: .

CDR3: CASRSRHEKLFF
DNA: TGTGCCAGTAGGTCCCGTCATGAAAAACTGTTTTTT
J: TRBJ1-4
V: TRBV19
size: .
D: .

CDR3: CASSLTNRVSAFF
DNA: TGTGCCAGCAGCTTGACGAACAGGGTTTCGGCTTTCTTT
J: TRBJ1-1
V: TRBV5-6
size: .
D: .

CDR3: CASSQRLHEQYF
DNA: TGTGCCAGCAGTCAGAGGCTCCACGAGCAGTACTTC
J: TRBJ2-7
V: TRBV11-2
size: .
D: .

CDR3: CASSDLHGLSNQPQHF
DNA: TGTGCCAGCAGTGACCTCCACGGACTTAGCAATCAGCCCCAGCATTTT
J: TRBJ1-5
V: TRBV6-1
size: .
D: .

CDR3: CASSQASTDTQYF
DNA: TGTGCCAGTAGCCAAGCTAGCACAGATACGCAGTATTTT
J: TRBJ2-3
V: TRBV19
size: .
D: .

CDR3: CASSKGPVGGTDTQYF
DNA: TGTGCCAGCAGCAAAGGCCCCGTGGGGGGCACAGATACGCAGTATTTT
J: TRBJ2-3
V: TRBV21-1
size: .
D: .

CDR3: CSASGGGAYTEAFF
DNA: TGCAGTGCTAGTGGAGGGGGCGCGTACACTGAAGCTTTCTTT
J: TRBJ1-1
V: TRBV20-1
size: few
D: TRBD1

CDR3: CAWSVRANQPQHF
DNA: TGTGCCTGGAGTGTCAGGGCAAATCAGCCCCAGCATTTT
J: TRBJ1-5
V: TRBV30
size: .
D: .

CDR3: CASSLAKTYEQYF
DNA: TGTGCCAGCAGCCTAGCAAAGACCTACGAGCAGTACTTC
J: TRBJ2-7
V: TRBV7-2
size: .
D: .

CDR3: CATSRDRAFLETQYF
DNA: TGTGCCACCAGCAGAGATCGAGCTTTCCTGGAGACCCAGTACTTC
J: TRBJ2-5
V: TRBV15
size: .
D: .

CDR3: CASSPLQGRNYGYTF
DNA: TGTGCCAGCTCACCGCTACAGGGTAGAAACTATGGCTACACCTTC
J: TRBJ1-2
V: TRBV18
size: few
D: .

CDR3: CASTAQGVGQPQHF
DNA: TGTGCCAGTACCGCACAGGGGGTTGGTCAGCCCCAGCATTTT
J: TRBJ1-5
V: TRBV19
size: .
D: TRBD1

CDR3: CASSQDMGTGNTIYF
DNA: TGTGCCAGCAGCCAAGACATGGGTACTGGAAACACCATATATTTT
J: TRBJ1-3
V: TRBV3-1/TRBV3-2
size: .
D: .

CDR3: CASSFKPDSISGNTIYF
DNA: TGTGCCAGCAGTTTTAAGCCCGACAGTATCTCTGGAAACACCATATATTTT
J: TRBJ1-3
V: TRBV7-9
size: .
D: .

CDR3: CAGSLSREVNEQFF
DNA: TGTGCCGGCAGCCTTTCTAGGGAGGTCAATGAGCAGTTCTTC
J: TRBJ2-1
V: TRBV6-5
size: .
D: .

CDR3: CASRLDPTAREQYF
DNA: TGTGCCAGCAGATTAGACCCCACTGCGCGCGAGCAGTACTTC
J: TRBJ2-7
V: TRBV6-5
size: .
D: .

CDR3: CATSLGVSNQPQHF
DNA: TGTGCCACCAGTCTGGGGGTAAGCAATCAGCCCCAGCATTTT
J: TRBJ1-5
V: TRBV24-1
size: .
D: .

CDR3: CASSIIQGAARNEQFF
DNA: TGTGCCAGTAGTATCATACAGGGAGCTGCCCGGAATGAGCAGTTCTTC
J: TRBJ2-1
V: TRBV19
size: once
D: .

CDR3: CASSQPSADSNQPQHF
DNA: TGTGCCAGCAGCCAACCTAGCGCAGATAGCAATCAGCCCCAGCATTTT
J: TRBJ1-5
V: TRBV4-2
size: once
D: .

CDR3: CASSSTGFTEAFF
DNA: TGCGCCAGCAGCTCCACAGGGTTTACTGAAGCTTTCTTT
J: TRBJ1-1
V: TRBV5-1
size: .
D: .